One sample yielded the 17 T cell receptor beta chains listed below, sequenced in a study of blood T cell repertoires in COVID-19. Sequenced by immunoSEQ multiplex PCR; TCRdb stores in-frame clones only, minus some. The sample contains approximately 170,000 clones, 90% of which appear only once. The sequencing sample was made of peripheral blood. These receptors all come from a man in his sixties with active or convalescent COVID-19.

The gene calls are TRBV7-2 and TRBJ2-7; D is uncertain. V was trimmed by 5 bases and J by 0 bases, leaving 11 bases between them. There are 14 residues in the CDR3. Germline CDR1 SGHTA, CDR2 FQGNSA. The CDR3 is CASSPFVSSYEQYF. CDR3 bases: TGTGCCAGCAGCCCCTTCGTGAGCTCCTACGAGCAGTACTTC.

The chain couples TRBV5-6 to TRBJ1-1; D call uncertain. Per the germline V gene, CDR1 is SGHDT and CDR2 is YYEEEE. The ends were cut back, 1 base at V and 10 bases at J, with 17 bases in the middle. The CDR3 is made up of 14 amino acids. The CDR3 nucleotides read TGTGCCAGCAGCTTGCCACCCGGCGAGGCTGGAGCTTTCTTT. Translated, it gives CASSLPPGEAGAFF.

The table lists this clone with a few counts. The rearrangement uses TRBV5-4 and TRBJ1-2; D unresolved. Germline loops: CDR1 SGHNT, CDR2 YYREEE (reference sequence). The CDR3 runs to 17 residues. V lost 1 base and J 0 bases, leaving 16 bases between the germline ends. The CDR3 coding sequence is TGTGCCAGCAGCTTGAACGGGAAAGGGCGAACTAACTATGGCTACACCTTC. It translates to CASSLNGKGRTNYGYTF.

V usage is TRBV27 and J usage is TRBJ2-1; TRBD2 agrees at 7 bases. The CDR3 length is 15 residues. Trimming at V came to 6 bases and at J to 7 bases, leaving 12 bases not matched to a gene. Germline CDR1 reads MNHEY; CDR2 reads SMNVEV (reference sequence). This chain's CDR3 is CASSPFLGGGNEQFF. CDR3 in DNA: TGTGCCAGCAGCCCCTTCCTGGGGGGGGGTAATGAGCAGTTCTTC.

V is TRBV20-1 and J is TRBJ1-4, with 7 bases lining up with TRBD1. This CDR3 region has 12 residues. Per the germline V gene, CDR1 is DFQATT and CDR2 is SNEGSKA (reference sequence). The J segment lost 8 bases and the V segment lost 3 bases, leaving 3 bases of the junction unmatched. CDR3 in amino acids: CSASGTDEKLFF. CDR3 bases: TGCAGTGCTAGTGGGACAGACGAAAAACTGTTTTTT.

V usage is TRBV19 and J usage is TRBJ1-2; 10 bases are shared with TRBD1. Germline-derived CDR1 and CDR2 are LNHDA and SQIVND (reference sequence). CDR3 size: 12 residues. J lost 8 bases, V lost 10 bases, and 7 bases had no gene match. CDR3 in DNA: TGTGCCATCCGGGACAGGGGAAGCGGCTACACCTTC. It yields the protein CAIRDRGSGYTF.

The chain recombines TRBV6-5 with TRBJ1-2; 7 nucleotides line up with TRBD1. V lost 1 base to trimming and J lost 6 bases; unmatched junction nucleotides: 5. CDR1 and CDR2 (germline): MNHEY, SVGAGI. This CDR3 is 14 amino acids long. CDR3 nucleotides: TGTGCCAGCAGTTACTTAACAGGGGTGAATGGCTACACCTTC. Translated, it gives CASSYLTGVNGYTF.

The V call is TRBV4-1, the J call TRBJ2-1; perhaps TRBD1 as D (6 bases). The V end lost 0 bases, the J end lost 4 bases, and 16 bases lay between the germline ends. Germline CDR1 MGHRA, CDR2 YSYEKL. The CDR3 totals 17 residues. CDR3 nucleotide sequence: TGCGCCAGCAGCCAAGAGGCGTCAGGGGCGCCTTACAATGAGCAGTTCTTC. This encodes CASSQEASGAPYNEQFF.

The chain carries TRBV2 and TRBJ2-7; tentative D call: TRBD1 (5 bases). The germline V gene has CDR1 SNHLY and CDR2 FYNNEI. The CDR3 contains 14 residues. V was pared by 0 bases and J by 6 bases, with 12 bases between. The CDR3 DNA is TGTGCCAGCAGTGAAGCGCTCCAGGGTGTCGAGCAGTACTTC. It codes for CASSEALQGVEQYF.

The chain recombines TRBV27 with TRBJ1-1; the D gene is possibly TRBD1 (5 bases). The V gene lost 6 bases and the J gene lost 1 base, with 15 bases spanning the gap. CDR3 length: 15 amino acids. The germline V gene has CDR1 MNHEY and CDR2 SMNVEV (reference sequence). The CDR3 nucleotides read TGTGCCAGCAGGCTGGGAGGGGTACCGAACACTGAAGCTTTCTTT. It translates to CASRLGGVPNTEAFF.

The chain carries TRBV10-3 and TRBJ1-1; TRBD1 matches at 8 bases. The CDR3 contains 18 residues. Germline CDR1 is ENHRY and CDR2 is SYGVKD. With V trimmed by 5 bases and J by 0 bases, 14 bases remained unmatched. The chain's CDR3 is CAISHQGAGGGMNTEAFF. The CDR3 DNA follows: TGTGCCATCAGTCATCAGGGGGCGGGTGGGGGCATGAACACTGAAGCTTTCTTT.

V gene TRBV7-8 combines with J gene TRBJ1-6; TRBD1 aligns across 7 bases. Germline CDR1 reads SGHVS; CDR2 reads FQNEAQ. CDR3 length: 15 residues. With 0 bases clipped from V and 9 bases from J, the junction kept 5 bases outside the gene matches. The CDR3 DNA follows: TGTGCCAGCAGCTTAGCGGGACAGCTAACTTCACCCCTCCACTTT. As protein: CASSLAGQLTSPLHF.

The chain employs TRBV9 and TRBJ1-6; maybe TRBD1 (5 bases). Trimming shortened V by 1 base and J by 7 bases, and 12 bases separated the two germline ends. Per the germline V gene, CDR1 is SGDLS and CDR2 is YYNGEE. CDR3 length: 15 residues. The CDR3 is CASSVTPSGNSPLHF. The CDR3 DNA is TGTGCCAGCAGCGTAACGCCTTCAGGGAATTCACCCCTCCACTTT.

V is TRBV19 and J is TRBJ1-1; 7 bases agree with TRBD1. The CDR3 totals 16 residues. Germline CDR1 and CDR2: LNHDA and SQIVND (reference sequence). V lost 10 bases and J lost 0; bases outside the gene matches: 14. The CDR3 nucleotides read TGTGCCACAACACGCCGGGGGGGACAGATGAACACTGAAGCTTTCTTT. Protein sequence: CATTRRGGQMNTEAFF. The full variable domain, with the rest looked up from reference TRBV19 and TRBJ1-1, is DGGITQSPKYLFRKEGQNVTLSCEQNLNHDAMYWYRQDPGQGLRLIYYSQIVNDFQKGDIAEGYSVSREKKESFPLTVTSAQKNPTAFYLCATTRRGGQMNTEAFFGQGTRLTVV.

The J gene is TRBJ2-7, the V gene TRBV7-2, with TRBD1 identical over 7 bases. The germline V gene has CDR1 SGHTA and CDR2 FQGNSA. V dropped 0 bases and J dropped 3; count of bases not matched to a gene: 5. The CDR3 extends over 15 amino acids. The CDR3 loop reads CASSLASGQSYEQYF. The CDR3 coding sequence is TGTGCCAGCAGCTTAGCATCGGGACAGAGCTACGAGCAGTACTTC.

The J gene is TRBJ1-1, the V gene TRBV5-1; the D gene is possibly TRBD1 (6 bases). CDR1 is SGHRS and CDR2 is YFSETQ in the germline V gene. This CDR3 region has 15 residues. Trimming took off 3 bases at V and 5 bases at J, with 17 bases between the two ends. The CDR3 is CASSSNGGAATEAFF. Written as DNA, the CDR3 is TGCGCCAGCAGCTCGAATGGGGGGGCAGCTACTGAAGCTTTCTTT.

The V and J genes are TRBV12-5 and TRBJ2-5, with 9 positions matching TRBD2. Trimming cost V 7 bases and J 4 bases; bases outside gene matches: 13. CDR1 LGHNT and CDR2 FRNRAP come from the germline V gene. CDR3 length: 16 amino acids. The CDR3 is CASATPLGLATETQYF. In DNA form, the CDR3 reads TGTGCTAGTGCCACTCCCCTGGGACTAGCAACAGAGACCCAGTACTTC. The variable domain in full, with the rest retrieved from reference TRBV12-5 and TRBJ2-5, is DARVTQTPRHKVTEMGQEVTMRCQPILGHNTVFWYRQTMMQGLELLAYFRNRAPLDDSGMPKDRFSAEMPDATLATLKIQPSEPRDSAVYFCASATPLGLATETQYFGPGTRLLVL.